This note documents a single T cell receptor beta chain sequence. Antigen unknown. This sample is drawn from a study of response to subunit inactivated influenza vaccine. Findings of the study overall: New T cells are recruited in small numbers by each seasonal influenza vaccination, according to the authors' suggestion.

TCRdb fed the RT-PCR reads into MiXCR, producing one record per CDR3 protein. The repertoire consists of 630,000 or so distinct CDR3 sequences, with approximately 15% occurring once and the leading ten covering 11%. The ends were cut back, 5 bases at V and 0 bases at J, with 13 bases in the middle. The CDR3 runs 15 residues. Germline V gene data show CDR1 as LNHNV and CDR2 as YYDKDF (reference sequence). The chain employs TRBV15 and TRBJ1-1; D call uncertain. This receptor was identified in a man in his forties or fifties who received an inactivated influenza vaccine. The material sequenced was PBMCs from blood, taken 11 to 12 days after vaccination. In nucleotides, the CDR3 is TGTGCCACCAGCCAGGCTCAGACGGTGAACACTGAAGCTTTCTTT. Translating it yields CATSQAQTVNTEAFF.